This TCR beta chain was sequenced in a study of CD8+CD57+ T cells in acquired aplastic anemia. Across the study: On average, sorted CD4+ and CD8+ cells gave approximately 3.5 ug of DNA. Healthy donors gave about 10.8 million reads on average for CD4+ cells. Study observations and caveats: Overlapping CD8+ CDR3 repertoires of patients and controls contained around 30 shared sequences.

Genomic DNA provided the template from which TCR beta VDJ and CDR3 profiles were obtained. TCRdb independently ran MiXCR on the reads; one entry per CDR3 protein. The sample has about 160,000 distinct CDR3 sequences, roughly 47% seen once. This clonotype was seen many times. Its antigen is unidentified. The V gene's germline CDR1 is SGHVS and CDR2 FQNEAQ. The CDR3 covers 12 residues. The V end was cut by 4 bases, the J end by 8 bases, with 11 bases between. The sequencing sample was made of sorted CD4+, CD8+, or CD8+CD57+ T cells (not recorded which) from PBMCs. The V and J genes are TRBV7-8 and TRBJ1-2, with D maybe TRBD1 (5 bases). This clonotype was sampled from a human donor in good health. As DNA, the CDR3 is TGTGCCAGCAGCTCGGGACTCCCAGGCTACACCTTC. This encodes CASSSGLPGYTF.